The entry below describes one T cell receptor beta chain. The data are from a study of blood T cell repertoires in COVID-19. Study background: The study drew acute and convalescent COVID-19 samples from the United States, Italy and Spain.

The V gene end was trimmed by 6 bases and the J gene end by 7 bases; junction bases not matched to a gene: 17. Germline-derived CDR1 and CDR2 are MDHEN and SYDVKM. This CDR3 region has 17 residues. Clones were sequenced by immunoSEQ multiplex PCR, and TCRdb holds only the in-frame ones, with some missing. The sample records 45,000 to 65,000 clones, roughly 91% being singletons. The receptor was isolated from a human donor in a cohort sampled during active COVID-19. Sequenced: peripheral blood. This sequence joins TRBV28 and TRBJ2-3; 9 bases are shared with TRBD2. In DNA, the CDR3 is TGTGCCAGCAGACCCGGGACTAGCTCCTCTTCCGCTTATACGCAGTATTTT. It codes for CASRPGTSSSSAYTQYF. Drawing the rest from reference TRBV28 and TRBJ2-3, the complete variable domain is DVKVTQSSRYLVKRTGEKVFLECVQDMDHENMFWYRQDPGLGLRLIYFSYDVKMKEKGDIPEGYSVSREKKERFSLILESASTNQTSMYLCASRPGTSSSSAYTQYFGPGTRLTVL.